The 17 T cell receptor beta chains reported below all come from one sample, sequenced in a study of technical replicates of blood from a few donors. Clones were sequenced by immunoSEQ multiplex PCR, and TCRdb holds only the in-frame ones, with some missing. The sample shows under 80,000 clones, roughly 92% of them seen only once. The sample taken for sequencing was T cells isolated from PBMCs. These receptors were taken from a human donor in good health.

The J gene is TRBJ2-5, the V gene TRBV7-6; tentative D call: TRBD2 (5 bases). In germline, CDR1 is SGHVS, CDR2 FNYEAQ. V lost 5 bases and J 4 bases, leaving 11 bases between the germline ends. The CDR3 has 13 residues. CDR3 nucleotides: TGTGCCAGCAGCCGGGGTTGGTCAGAGACCCAGTACTTC. Amino acids: CASSRGWSETQYF.

This clone was seen a handful of times. The rearrangement uses TRBV27 and TRBJ2-7; D possibly corresponds to TRBD2 (6 bases). This CDR3 contains 12 residues. Trimming shortened V by 6 bases and J by 6 bases, and 12 bases separated the two germline ends. The germline CDR1 and CDR2 sequences are MNHEY and SMNVEV (reference sequence). The DNA of the CDR3 is TGTGCCAGCAGGACGGGAGCATTCGAGCAGTACTTC. This codes for CASRTGAFEQYF.

J is TRBJ2-7 and V is TRBV5-6, with a tentative D call TRBD1 (6 bases). Trimming removed 1 base from V and 0 bases from J, with 11 bases in between. The germline gives CDR1 SGHDT, CDR2 YYEEEE. The CDR3 contains 15 residues. CDR3 residues: CASSLFTGSSYEQYF. Here the CDR3 DNA reads TGTGCCAGCAGCTTGTTCACAGGGAGCTCCTACGAGCAGTACTTC.

This chain uses TRBV6-5 with TRBJ1-2; 7 nucleotides align to TRBD1. CDR1 MNHEY and CDR2 SVGAGI come from the germline V gene. The CDR3 runs 16 residues. The V gene end was trimmed by 2 bases and the J gene end by 3 bases; junction bases not matched to a gene: 9. Written as DNA, the CDR3 is TGTGCCAGCAGTTACGCTATTACCGGGACAGACTATGGCTACACCTTC. Protein sequence: CASSYAITGTDYGYTF.

The chain has TRBV30 and TRBJ1-6, with 8 bases aligning to TRBD1. Germline V gene data show CDR1 as GTSNPN and CDR2 as SVGIG (reference sequence). CDR3 length equals 15 residues. V lost 4 bases, J lost 2 bases, and 4 bases stayed unmatched. The CDR3 reads CAWNKGQAYNSPLHF. The CDR3 DNA reads TGTGCCTGGAACAAGGGACAGGCCTATAATTCACCCCTCCACTTT.

J is TRBJ2-1 and V is TRBV6-5, with TRBD2 matching 11 bases. The CDR3 totals 14 residues. Trimming cost V 6 bases and J 6 bases; bases outside gene matches: 4. Germline loops: CDR1 MNHEY, CDR2 SVGAGI. The CDR3 region is CASRASGGSNEQFF. CDR3 bases: TGTGCCAGCAGAGCTAGCGGGGGGTCCAATGAGCAGTTCTTC.

This rearrangement joins TRBV9 to TRBJ2-1; TRBD2 might be the D (7 bases). Germline V gives CDR1 SGDLS, CDR2 YYNGEE. V dropped 2 bases and J dropped 8 bases, with 26 bases sitting between them. CDR3 length equals 18 residues. Here the CDR3 reads CASSVFSRGRDGYDEQFF. CDR3 nucleotides: TGTGCCAGCAGCGTTTTCTCGCGGGGGCGGGATGGGTATGATGAGCAGTTCTTC.

A single count supports this clone. The chain is built from TRBV19 and TRBJ2-2, with D possibly matching TRBD1 (5 bases). CDR1 and CDR2 (germline): LNHDA, SQIVND (reference sequence). This CDR3 has 13 amino acids. V lost 3 bases, J lost 7 bases, and 9 bases lay in between. For the CDR3, the DNA is TGTGCCAGTAGTATGAGTAGGGGCGGGGAGCTGTTTTTT. It codes for CASSMSRGGELFF.

V and J are TRBV6-5 and TRBJ2-7; D might be TRBD2 (6 bases). The germline gives CDR1 MNHEY, CDR2 SVGAGI. Trimming cost V 4 bases and J 2 bases, with 12 bases left between them. The CDR3 has 14 residues. The CDR3 sequence is CASSFWGDAYEQYF. The CDR3 DNA reads as TGTGCCAGCAGTTTCTGGGGGGATGCCTACGAGCAGTACTTC.

This chain connects TRBV5-1 to TRBJ2-7; 9 nucleotides match TRBD2. The J segment lost 5 bases and the V segment lost 2 bases, leaving 11 bases of the junction unmatched. Germline V CDR1 and CDR2: SGHRS, YFSETQ. The CDR3 runs 16 residues. CDR3: CASSFSISGSSNEQYF. CDR3 DNA sequence: TGCGCCAGCAGCTTTAGTATTAGCGGGAGTTCCAACGAGCAGTACTTC.

The chain employs TRBV28 and TRBJ2-7; D is uncertain. The CDR3 is made up of 16 amino acids. In germline, CDR1 is MDHEN, CDR2 SYDVKM. V was cut by 3 bases and J by 2 bases, with 17 bases left in between. CDR3 nucleotides: TGTGCCAGCAGTTTCTCTCGACAAGTCCGGACCTACGAGCAGTACTTC. It is translated as CASSFSRQVRTYEQYF.

V is TRBV5-1 and J is TRBJ2-7, with TRBD2 identical over 7 bases. V trimming: 4 bases; J trimming: 6 bases; junction bases outside the gene matches: 7. The CDR3 covers 13 residues. Germline V gives CDR1 SGHRS, CDR2 YFSETQ. CDR3 in amino acids: CASSVERGSEQYF. CDR3 nucleotide sequence: TGCGCCAGCAGCGTCGAGCGGGGTTCCGAGCAGTACTTC.

This chain uses TRBV10-3 with TRBJ2-5; TRBD2 matches 10 bases. This CDR3 region has 15 residues. Germline lookup yields CDR1 ENHRY and CDR2 SYGVKD. Losses at the gene ends were 3 bases for V and 2 bases for J; bases not matched to a gene: 3. CDR3 sequence: CAISERAGGQETQYF. The CDR3 coding sequence is TGTGCCATCAGTGAAAGAGCGGGGGGGCAAGAGACCCAGTACTTC.

The rearrangement joins TRBV27 to TRBJ2-2, with D perhaps TRBD2 (6 bases). V was clipped by 7 bases and J by 7 bases, with 22 bases between them. Per germline, CDR1 MNHEY and CDR2 SMNVEV (reference sequence). This CDR3 is built from 16 residues. The CDR3 nucleotides are TGTGCCAGCACCCCCCTCGGAGGGACTCGGGACGGGGAGCTGTTTTTT. This encodes CASTPLGGTRDGELFF.

The genes are TRBV14 and TRBJ2-2; D not resolved. Germline V lookup: CDR1 SGHDN, CDR2 FVKESK. V was trimmed by 3 bases and J by 0 bases, leaving 11 bases between them. The CDR3 covers 16 residues. CDR3 sequence (DNA): TGTGCCAGCAGCCAGAGAAGCCCCGCGAACACCGGGGAGCTGTTTTTT. This translates into CASSQRSPANTGELFF.

V usage is TRBV27 and J usage is TRBJ1-6; unclear D gene. V lost 3 bases, J lost 7 bases, and 10 bases lay in between. This CDR3 is 14 amino acids long. Germline CDR1 MNHEY, CDR2 SMNVEV (reference sequence). CDR3 residues: CASSLLQPNSPLHF. CDR3 coding DNA: TGTGCCAGCAGTTTGCTACAGCCGAATTCACCCCTCCACTTT.

This clone was recorded once. The V and J genes are TRBV9 and TRBJ2-2, with unresolved D. The CDR3 is 17 amino acids. Germline V lookup: CDR1 SGDLS, CDR2 YYNGEE. V was shortened by 0 bases and J by 5 bases, with 17 bases between the two germline ends. CDR3 coding DNA: TGTGCCAGCAGCGTAGATTCAGGTCTGACCCCAACCGGGGAGCTGTTTTTT. This translates into CASSVDSGLTPTGELFF. The full variable domain, in which reference TRBV9 and TRBJ2-2 provide the parts outside the CDR3, is DSGVTQTPKHLITATGQRVTLRCSPRSGDLSVYWYQQSLDQGLQFLIQYYNGEERAKGNILERFSAQQFPDLHSELNLSSLELGDSALYFCASSVDSGLTPTGELFFGEGSRLTVL.